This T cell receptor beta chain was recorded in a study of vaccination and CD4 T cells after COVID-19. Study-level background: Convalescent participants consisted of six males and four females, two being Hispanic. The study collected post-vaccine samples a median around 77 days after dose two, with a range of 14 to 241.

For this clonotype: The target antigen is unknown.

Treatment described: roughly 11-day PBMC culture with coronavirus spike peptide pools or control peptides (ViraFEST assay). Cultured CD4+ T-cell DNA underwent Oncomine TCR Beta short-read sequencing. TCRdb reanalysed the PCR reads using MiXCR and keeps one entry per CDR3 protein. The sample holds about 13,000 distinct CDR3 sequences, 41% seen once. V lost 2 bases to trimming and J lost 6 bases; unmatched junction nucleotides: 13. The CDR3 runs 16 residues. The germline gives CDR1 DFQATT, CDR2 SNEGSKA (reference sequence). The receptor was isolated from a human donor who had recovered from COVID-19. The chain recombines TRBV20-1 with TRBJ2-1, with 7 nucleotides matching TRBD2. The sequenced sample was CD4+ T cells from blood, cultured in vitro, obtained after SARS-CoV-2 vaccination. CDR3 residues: CSARPPGGGGVNEQFF. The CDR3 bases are TGCAGTGCTAGACCTCCGGGAGGTGGCGGTGTCAATGAGCAGTTCTTC.